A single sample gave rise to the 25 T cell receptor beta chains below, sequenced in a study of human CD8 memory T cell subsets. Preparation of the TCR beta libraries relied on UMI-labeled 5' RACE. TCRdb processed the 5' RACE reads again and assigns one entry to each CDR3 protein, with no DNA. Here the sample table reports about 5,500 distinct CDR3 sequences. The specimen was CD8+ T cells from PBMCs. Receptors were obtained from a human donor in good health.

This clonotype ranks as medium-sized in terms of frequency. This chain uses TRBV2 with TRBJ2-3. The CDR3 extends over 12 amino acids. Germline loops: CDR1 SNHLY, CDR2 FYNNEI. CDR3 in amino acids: CASSEGTDTQYF.

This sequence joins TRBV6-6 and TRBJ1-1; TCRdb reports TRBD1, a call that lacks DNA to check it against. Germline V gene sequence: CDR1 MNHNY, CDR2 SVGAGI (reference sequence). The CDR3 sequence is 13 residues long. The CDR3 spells CASSAGRTTEAFF.

This chain's CDR3 is CASSDESSGEETQYF. V gene TRBV25-1 combines with J gene TRBJ2-5; no DNA is available, so the TRBD2 call from TCRdb remains unchecked. This CDR3 region has 15 residues. Looked up from germline, CDR1 is MGHDK and CDR2 is SYGVNS.

This CDR3 reads CASSSSDNSPLHF. The chain joins TRBV5-1 to TRBJ1-6. CDR1 is SGHRS, CDR2 YFSETQ, per germline. The CDR3 totals 13 residues. Variable domain in full (rest from reference TRBV5-1 and TRBJ1-6): KAGVTQTPRYLIKTRGQQVTLSCSPISGHRSVSWYQQTPGQGLQFLFEYFSETQRNKGNFPGRFSGRQFSNSRSEMNVSTLELGDSALYLCASSSSDNSPLHFGNGTRLTVT.

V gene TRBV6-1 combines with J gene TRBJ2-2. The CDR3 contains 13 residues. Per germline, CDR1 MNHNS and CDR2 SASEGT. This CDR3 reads CASRDTNTGELFF.

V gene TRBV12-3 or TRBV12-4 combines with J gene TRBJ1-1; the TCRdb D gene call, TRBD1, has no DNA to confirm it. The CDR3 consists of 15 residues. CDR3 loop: CASSPTQGGATEAFF.

The CDR3 spells CASSYGSADTQYF. The V gene is TRBV6-6, the J gene TRBJ2-3. CDR3 length: 13 amino acids. Germline V gene lookup returns CDR1 MNHNY and CDR2 SVGAGI (reference sequence).

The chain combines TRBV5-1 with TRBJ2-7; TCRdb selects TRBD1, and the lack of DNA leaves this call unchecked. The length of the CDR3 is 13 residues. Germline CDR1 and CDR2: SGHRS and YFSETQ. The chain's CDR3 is CASSGTVSYEQYF.

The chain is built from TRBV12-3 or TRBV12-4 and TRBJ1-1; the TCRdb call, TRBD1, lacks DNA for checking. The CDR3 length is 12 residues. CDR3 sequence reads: CASITAGAEAFF.

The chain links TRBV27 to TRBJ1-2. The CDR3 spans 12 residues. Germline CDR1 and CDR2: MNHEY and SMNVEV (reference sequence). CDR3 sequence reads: CASSPNNYGYTF.

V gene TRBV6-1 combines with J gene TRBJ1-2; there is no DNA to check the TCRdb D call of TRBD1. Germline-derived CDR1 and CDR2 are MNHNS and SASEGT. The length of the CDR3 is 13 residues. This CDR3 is CASSDPGAGGYTF.

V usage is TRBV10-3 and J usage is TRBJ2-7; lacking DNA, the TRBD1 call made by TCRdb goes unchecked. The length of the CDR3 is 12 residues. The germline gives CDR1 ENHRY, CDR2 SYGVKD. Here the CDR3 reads CATKMATGEQYF.

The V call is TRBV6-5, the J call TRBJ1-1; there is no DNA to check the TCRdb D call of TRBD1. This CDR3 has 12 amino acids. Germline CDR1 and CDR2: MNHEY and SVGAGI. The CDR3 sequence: CASGGGGTEAFF.

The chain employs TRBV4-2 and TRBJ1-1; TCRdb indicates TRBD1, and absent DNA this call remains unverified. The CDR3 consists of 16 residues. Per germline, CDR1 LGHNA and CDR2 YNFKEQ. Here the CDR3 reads CASSQDPRVRGTEAFF.

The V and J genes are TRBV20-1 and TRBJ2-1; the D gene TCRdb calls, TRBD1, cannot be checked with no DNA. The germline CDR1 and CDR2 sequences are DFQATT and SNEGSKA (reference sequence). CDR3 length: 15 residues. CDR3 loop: CSAREGGSDYNEQFF.

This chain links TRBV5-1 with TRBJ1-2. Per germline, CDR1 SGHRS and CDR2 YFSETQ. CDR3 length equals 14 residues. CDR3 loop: CASSSDSLVDGYTF.

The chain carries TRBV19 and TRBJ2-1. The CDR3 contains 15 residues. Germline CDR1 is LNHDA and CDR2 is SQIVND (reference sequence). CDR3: CASSPAWSSYNEQFF.

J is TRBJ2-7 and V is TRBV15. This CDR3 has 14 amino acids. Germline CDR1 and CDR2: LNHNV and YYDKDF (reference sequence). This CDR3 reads CATGMGISSYEQYF.

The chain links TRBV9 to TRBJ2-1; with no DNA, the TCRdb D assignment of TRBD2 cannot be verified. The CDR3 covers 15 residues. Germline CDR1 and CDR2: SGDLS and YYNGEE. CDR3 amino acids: CASEPSGIPYNEQFF.

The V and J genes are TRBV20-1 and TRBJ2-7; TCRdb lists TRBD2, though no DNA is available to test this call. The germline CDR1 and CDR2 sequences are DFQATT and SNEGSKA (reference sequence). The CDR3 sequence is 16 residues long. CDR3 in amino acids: CSAGSGTSGAEYEQYF.

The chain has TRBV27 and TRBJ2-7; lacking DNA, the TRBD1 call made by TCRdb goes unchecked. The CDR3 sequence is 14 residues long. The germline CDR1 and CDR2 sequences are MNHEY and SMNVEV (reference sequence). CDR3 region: CASSFRFWGDEQYF.

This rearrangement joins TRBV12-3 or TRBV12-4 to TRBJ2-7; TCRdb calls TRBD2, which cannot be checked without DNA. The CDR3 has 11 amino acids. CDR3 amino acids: CASSPSLEQYF.

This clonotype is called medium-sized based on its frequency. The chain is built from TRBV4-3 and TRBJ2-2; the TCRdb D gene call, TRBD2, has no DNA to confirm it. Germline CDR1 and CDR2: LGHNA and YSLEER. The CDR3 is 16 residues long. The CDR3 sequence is CASSQDAGGNTGELFF.

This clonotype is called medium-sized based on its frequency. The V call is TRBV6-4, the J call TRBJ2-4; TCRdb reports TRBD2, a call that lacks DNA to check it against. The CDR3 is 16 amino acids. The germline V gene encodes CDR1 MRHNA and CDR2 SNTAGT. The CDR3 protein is CASSWDYRWGKNIQYF.

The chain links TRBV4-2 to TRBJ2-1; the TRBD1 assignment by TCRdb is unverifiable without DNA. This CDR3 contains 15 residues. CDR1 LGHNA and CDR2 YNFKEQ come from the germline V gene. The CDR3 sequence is CASSQVTGSPHEQFF.